The 32 T cell receptor beta chains below all came from one sample that was sequenced in a study of identical twins. One entry per CDR3 protein results from TCRdb running MiXCR on the 5' RACE reads. The sample consists of roughly 250,000 distinct CDR3 sequences, around 7.6% of them appearing once. The data were also submitted as part of a second study, on yellow fever vaccine responses in identical twins.

The sample consisted of CD8+ T cells sorted from blood. The receptors shown here come from a woman aged 18-29 years in good health.

This clonotype was picked up a small number of times. This chain joins TRBV27 and TRBJ2-7; D tentatively fits TRBD1 or TRBD2 (5 bases each). With 6 bases removed from V and 3 bases from J, the gap between germline ends came to 15 bases. This CDR3 has 14 residues. Germline-derived CDR1 and CDR2 are MNHEY and SMNVEV (reference sequence). CDR3 loop: CASSQNMGDYEQYF. The CDR3 DNA sequence: TGTGCCAGCAGCCAAAACATGGGGGACTACGAGCAGTACTTC.

This clonotype was counted between two and nine times. The rearrangement uses TRBV20-1 and TRBJ2-7; possible D gene TRBD1, 6 bases. This CDR3 is 15 amino acids long. Per germline, CDR1 DFQATT and CDR2 SNEGSKA (reference sequence). V lost 0 bases, J lost 4 bases, and 16 bases lay in between. The CDR3 reads CSARDLQGPAYEQYF. The CDR3 bases are TGCAGTGCTAGAGATCTTCAGGGGCCGGCGTACGAGCAGTACTTC.

This clonotype was observed at least ten times. V is TRBV9 and J is TRBJ2-3; 8 bases match TRBD1. With 2 bases clipped from V and 2 bases from J, the junction kept 4 bases outside the gene matches. Germline-derived CDR1 and CDR2 are SGDLS and YYNGEE. This CDR3 region has 15 residues. CDR3 in amino acids: CASSVAGGPTDTQYF. CDR3 bases: TGTGCCAGCAGCGTGGCAGGGGGCCCCACAGATACGCAGTATTTT.

For this clonotype: A junction boundary mismatches the germline segment, possibly from a read error. The CDR3: CCATNRDGGWVEQYF. The DNA of the CDR3 is TGCTGTGCTACCAACCGGGACGGGGGTTGGGTCGAGCAGTACTTC. The genes are TRBV20-1 and TRBJ2-7, with D maybe TRBD2 (6 bases). Germline assignment: CDR1 DFQATT and CDR2 SNEGSKA (reference sequence). The CDR3 sequence is 15 residues long.

The chain uses TRBV11-2 and TRBJ1-4, with 7 nucleotides matching TRBD1. Germline V lookup: CDR1 SGHAT, CDR2 FQNNGV. There are 15 residues in the CDR3. Trimming cost V 4 bases and J 7 bases; bases outside gene matches: 9. For the CDR3, the DNA is TGTGCCAGCAGCTCTACAGGGGCATGGGGTGAAAAACTGTTTTTT. Translation gives CASSSTGAWGEKLFF.

This clonotype was counted only a few times. V gene TRBV4-1 combines with J gene TRBJ2-2; D is ambiguous. Per the germline V gene, CDR1 is MGHRA and CDR2 is YSYEKL. This CDR3 is built from 16 residues. The V gene lost 0 bases and the J gene lost 8 bases, with 16 bases spanning the gap. The CDR3 DNA sequence: TGCGCCAGCAGCCAAGATGCTACATATACCGTTGGGGAGCTGTTTTTT. As protein: CASSQDATYTVGELFF.

The sample holds many counts of this clonotype. The chain links TRBV6-1 to TRBJ2-1; D may be TRBD1 (6 bases). Trimming left V 7 bases short and J 4 bases short, with 17 bases between. The CDR3 sequence is 15 residues long. The germline V gene encodes CDR1 MNHNS and CDR2 SASEGT. This CDR3 is CASTKRAGVYNEQFF. CDR3 DNA sequence: TGTGCCAGCACCAAGAGGGCAGGGGTATACAATGAGCAGTTCTTC.

This clonotype was found many times. The chain couples TRBV12-3 or TRBV12-4 to TRBJ2-2; D not certain. V was pared by 1 base and J by 7 bases, with 7 bases between. This CDR3 has 13 residues. The CDR3 loop reads CASSLGVVGELFF. For the CDR3, the DNA is TGTGCCAGCAGTTTAGGTGTGGTCGGGGAGCTGTTTTTT.

The chain couples TRBV4-1 to TRBJ2-4; the match to TRBD1 covers 9 bases. The germline V gene has CDR1 MGHRA and CDR2 YSYEKL. V gave up 3 bases and J gave up 5 bases; unmatched junction bases: 2. This CDR3 spans 14 amino acids. CDR3 protein: CASSQGQGENIQYF. DNA of the CDR3: TGCGCCAGCAGCCAGGGACAGGGAGAAAACATTCAGTACTTC.

The rearrangement joins TRBV11-1 to TRBJ2-7; D unresolved. The V end lost 2 bases, the J end lost 5 bases, and 10 bases lay between the germline ends. From germline, CDR1 is SGHAT and CDR2 FQDESV (reference sequence). The CDR3 sequence is 13 residues long. CDR3 protein: CASSLSTVDEQYF. CDR3 nucleotides: TGTGCCAGCAGCTTAAGCACGGTGGACGAGCAGTACTTC.

This chain uses TRBV20-1 with TRBJ2-5; tentatively, D is TRBD1 (5 bases). The CDR3 is made up of 13 amino acids. CDR1 is DFQATT, CDR2 SNEGSKA, per germline (reference sequence). The V end lost 5 bases, the J end lost 5 bases, and 15 bases lay between the germline ends. CDR3 amino acids: CSARYRNLETQYF. The DNA for the CDR3 is TGCAGTGCTCGCTACAGGAATCTCGAGACCCAGTACTTC.

This clonotype was observed many times. The CDR3 loop reads CASSLWTVMNVPTEAFF. The CDR3 DNA follows: TGTGCCAGCAGTTTATGGACAGTCATGAACGTACCCACTGAAGCTTTCTTT. The genes are TRBV28 and TRBJ1-1; weak D call: TRBD1 (5 bases). Germline assignment: CDR1 MDHEN and CDR2 SYDVKM. The CDR3 has 17 residues. The ends were cut back, 0 bases at V and 4 bases at J, with 18 bases in the middle.

This clonotype was detected ten times or more. The chain couples TRBV5-5 to TRBJ1-2; D might be TRBD1 (5 bases). Trimming pared 3 bases from V and 6 bases from J, leaving 12 bases between. Germline CDR1 SGHKS, CDR2 YYEKEE (reference sequence). The CDR3 totals 13 residues. The CDR3 loop reads CASSWGVGDGYTF. CDR3 DNA sequence: TGTGCCAGCAGCTGGGGGGTCGGCGATGGCTACACCTTC. Using reference TRBV5-5 and TRBJ1-2 for the parts outside the CDR3, the full variable domain is DAGVTQSPTHLIKTRGQQVTLRCSPISGHKSVSWYQQVLGQGPQFIFQYYEKEERGRGNFPDRFSARQFPNYSSELNVNALLLGDSALYLCASSWGVGDGYTFGSGTRLTVV.

In its sample, this clonotype was seen many times. The chain has TRBV5-1 and TRBJ2-7; no reliable D call. Germline values: CDR1 SGHRS, CDR2 YFSETQ. With 3 bases removed from V and 5 bases from J, the gap between germline ends came to 15 bases. The CDR3 has 14 residues. Written as DNA, the CDR3 is TGCGCCAGCAGCTCCCACCATCCAATCGACGAGCAGTACTTC. Protein sequence: CASSSHHPIDEQYF.

This clonotype was detected many times. The chain is built from TRBV5-1 and TRBJ2-7; D unresolved. Per germline, CDR1 SGHRS and CDR2 YFSETQ. CDR3 length: 13 residues. V was cut by 3 bases and J by 2 bases, with 9 bases left in between. DNA for the CDR3: TGCGCCAGCAGCTCGATAGGGACCTACGAGCAGTACGTC. The encoded protein is CASSSIGTYEQYV.

This clonotype was observed at least ten times. This rearrangement joins TRBV4-1 to TRBJ2-3, with D maybe TRBD2 (6 bases). V was clipped by 0 bases and J by 2 bases, with 12 bases between them. This CDR3 contains 16 residues. The germline CDR1 and CDR2 sequences are MGHRA and YSYEKL. The CDR3 sequence: CASSQEGLAYTDTQYF. CDR3 DNA sequence: TGCGCCAGCAGCCAAGAAGGCCTAGCGTACACAGATACGCAGTATTTT.

The V call is TRBV6-5, the J call TRBJ1-1, with TRBD1 matching over 9 bases. The length of the CDR3 is 14 residues. Germline trimming cut 4 bases from V and 6 bases from J; bases unmatched to any gene: 6. Looked up from germline, CDR1 is MNHEY and CDR2 is SVGAGI. The CDR3: CASSLGDRVAEAFF. The CDR3 DNA reads TGTGCCAGCAGTTTAGGGGACAGGGTGGCTGAAGCTTTCTTT.

This clonotype was observed many times. The chain is built from TRBV2 and TRBJ2-7, with unresolved D. The CDR3 contains 12 residues. CDR1 SNHLY and CDR2 FYNNEI come from the germline V gene. V was pared by 2 bases and J by 4 bases, with 6 bases between. The DNA for the CDR3 is TGTGCCAGCAGTGAAATTTTTTACGAGCAGTACTTC. This gives the protein CASSEIFYEQYF.

The table lists this clonotype with many counts. V gene TRBV2 combines with J gene TRBJ2-1; 8 positions match TRBD2. Germline-derived CDR1 and CDR2 are SNHLY and FYNNEI. V shed 3 bases, J shed 4 bases, and the junction held 5 bases outside the gene matches. This CDR3 comprises 15 residues. CDR3 nucleotide sequence: TGTGCCAGCAGTGACGTCGGGGGGGCTTACAATGAGCAGTTCTTC. Its protein product is CASSDVGGAYNEQFF.

The gene calls are TRBV7-2 and TRBJ2-7, with 7 bases identical to TRBD1. Germline values: CDR1 SGHTA, CDR2 FQGNSA. The V gene end was trimmed by 1 base and the J gene end by 2 bases; junction bases not matched to a gene: 5. The CDR3 has 15 residues. The CDR3 region is CASSLEAGQAYEQYF. CDR3 bases: TGTGCCAGCAGCTTAGAAGCTGGACAGGCCTACGAGCAGTACTTC. The full variable domain, in which reference TRBV7-2 and TRBJ2-7 provide the parts outside the CDR3, is GAGVSQSPSNKVTEKGKDVELRCDPISGHTALYWYRQSLGQGLEFLIYFQGNSAPDKSGLPSDRFSAERTGGSVSTLTIQRTQQEDSAVYLCASSLEAGQAYEQYFGPGTRLTVT.

This chain connects TRBV6-5 to TRBJ1-1; weak D call: TRBD1 (6 bases). The CDR3 loop spans 12 amino acids. The V end was cut by 8 bases, the J end by 6 bases, with 13 bases between. CDR1 is MNHEY, CDR2 SVGAGI, per germline. CDR3 region: CASLGGRAEAFF. The CDR3 region has the DNA TGTGCCAGCTTAGGGGGGAGGGCTGAAGCTTTCTTT.

The chain joins TRBV20-1 to TRBJ2-7, with TRBD2 identical over 12 bases. The CDR3 totals 14 residues. Trimming at V came to 0 bases and at J to 4 bases, leaving 1 base not matched to a gene. Looked up from germline, CDR1 is DFQATT and CDR2 is SNEGSKA (reference sequence). The CDR3 DNA sequence: TGCAGTGCTAGAGACGGACTAGCGGGGTACGAGCAGTACTTC. Residues: CSARDGLAGYEQYF.

The sample holds many counts of this clonotype. The chain has TRBV12-3 or TRBV12-4 and TRBJ2-1; possibly TRBD2 for D (6 bases). V dropped 7 bases and J dropped 10 bases, with 14 bases sitting between them. This CDR3 spans 12 amino acids. The CDR3 sequence: CASTPTGVEQFF. The CDR3 DNA reads TGTGCCAGCACCCCAACGGGGGTGGAGCAGTTCTTC.

This clonotype was seen a few times. This chain connects TRBV27 to TRBJ2-1, with 7 bases identical to TRBD2. Looked up from germline, CDR1 is MNHEY and CDR2 is SMNVEV (reference sequence). Trimming removed 5 bases from V and 3 bases from J; junction bases left unmatched: 4. The CDR3 spans 14 residues. Here the CDR3 DNA reads TGTGCCAGCAGTACGACTAGCAGCTACAATGAGCAGTTCTTC. It encodes CASSTTSSYNEQFF.

The gene calls are TRBV11-2 and TRBJ2-1, with 7 bases identical to TRBD2. Germline assignment: CDR1 SGHAT and CDR2 FQNNGV. V dropped 0 bases and J dropped 4; count of bases not matched to a gene: 9. CDR3 length equals 17 residues. CDR3: CASSLEVLADTYNEQFF. CDR3 nucleotides: TGTGCCAGCAGCTTAGAGGTCCTAGCGGACACGTACAATGAGCAGTTCTTC. The full variable domain, its missing parts supplied by reference TRBV11-2 and TRBJ2-1, is EAGVAQSPRYKIIEKRQSVAFWCNPISGHATLYWYQQILGQGPKLLIQFQNNGVVDDSQLPKDRFSAERLKGVDSTLKIQPAKLEDSAVYLCASSLEVLADTYNEQFFGPGTRLTVL.

This clonotype was picked up many times. The V call is TRBV5-1, the J call TRBJ2-3; a weak D match, TRBD2 (5 bases). The ends were cut back, 0 bases at V and 7 bases at J, with 18 bases in the middle. Germline V CDR1 and CDR2: SGHRS, YFSETQ. The CDR3 contains 16 residues. DNA for the CDR3: TGCGCCAGCAGCTTGGATGGTCTCGTCTCGGGATATACGCAGTATTTT. This encodes CASSLDGLVSGYTQYF.

The CDR3 region is CASSTGTVKFEKLFF. DNA for the CDR3: TGTGCCAGCAGTACCGGGACAGTCAAGTTTGAAAAACTGTTTTTT. V is TRBV6-1 and J is TRBJ1-4, with TRBD1 matching over 7 bases. Trimming removed 5 bases from V and 7 bases from J; junction bases left unmatched: 10. Germline V lookup: CDR1 MNHNS, CDR2 SASEGT. CDR3 length equals 15 residues.

This clonotype was seen a handful of times. V is TRBV7-6 and J is TRBJ1-5, with 10 bases identical to TRBD1. CDR3 length: 17 residues. The trim removed 5 bases at V and 0 bases at J, leaving 7 bases unmatched. The germline V gene encodes CDR1 SGHVS and CDR2 FNYEAQ. As DNA, the CDR3 is TGTGCCAGCAGCATCGGACAGGGGGACAATAGCAATCAGCCCCAGCATTTT. It encodes CASSIGQGDNSNQPQHF.

This clonotype was observed a few times. The genes are TRBV7-9 and TRBJ2-7; tentatively, D is TRBD2 (5 bases). The germline V and J ends were trimmed by 1 base and 1 base, with 11 bases remaining between them. This CDR3 has 15 amino acids. The germline V gene encodes CDR1 SEHNR and CDR2 FQNEAQ (reference sequence). This CDR3 is CASSLVRETSYEQYF. DNA of the CDR3: TGTGCCAGCAGCTTAGTAAGGGAGACGTCCTACGAGCAGTACTTC. Full variable domain (remainder filled in from reference TRBV7-9 and TRBJ2-7): DTGVSQNPRHKITKRGQNVTFRCDPISEHNRLYWYRQTLGQGPEFLTYFQNEAQLEKSRLLSDRFSAERPKGSFSTLEIQRTEQGDSAMYLCASSLVRETSYEQYFGPGTRLTVT.

In the case of this clonotype: This sequence may be a read error, since a much larger clone differs from it by one base. V usage is TRBV20-1 and J usage is TRBJ1-6; no reliable D call. This CDR3 contains 16 residues. CDR1 DFQATT and CDR2 SNEGSKA come from the germline V gene (reference sequence). CDR3 nucleotide sequence: TGCTGTGCTAGAGATTTCTTTGGAACAGACAATTCACCCCTCCACTTT. Translating it yields CCARDFFGTDNSPLHF.

This clonotype was observed a few times. One junction end disagrees with the germline gene, perhaps due to a read error. The chain joins TRBV7-9 to TRBJ2-5; TRBD2 agrees at 9 bases. The CDR3 consists of 13 residues. Germline values: CDR1 SEHNR, CDR2 FQNEAQ (reference sequence). In nucleotides, the CDR3 is TGTGCCATCAGCGGGGGGTTCCCAGAGACCCAGTACTTC. Encoded protein: CAISGGFPETQYF.

This clonotype was observed at least ten times. The chain combines TRBV20-1 with TRBJ2-1; D unclear. There are 11 residues in the CDR3. Germline V lookup: CDR1 DFQATT, CDR2 SNEGSKA (reference sequence). The germline V and J ends were trimmed by 5 bases and 9 bases, with 11 bases remaining between them. CDR3 in amino acids: CSAESPGEQFF. CDR3 DNA sequence: TGCAGTGCTGAGTCCCCCGGTGAGCAGTTCTTC.